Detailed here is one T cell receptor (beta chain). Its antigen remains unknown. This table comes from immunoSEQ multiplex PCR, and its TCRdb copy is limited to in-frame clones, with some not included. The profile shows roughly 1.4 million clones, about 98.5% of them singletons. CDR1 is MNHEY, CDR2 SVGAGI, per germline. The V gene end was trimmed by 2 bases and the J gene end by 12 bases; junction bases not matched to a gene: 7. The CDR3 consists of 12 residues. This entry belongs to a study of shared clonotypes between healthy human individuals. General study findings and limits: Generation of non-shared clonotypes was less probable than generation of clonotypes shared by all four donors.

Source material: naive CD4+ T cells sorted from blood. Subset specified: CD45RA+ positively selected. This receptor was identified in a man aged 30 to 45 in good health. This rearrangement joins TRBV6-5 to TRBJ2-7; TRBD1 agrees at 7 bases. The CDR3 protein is CASSYGQVQWYF. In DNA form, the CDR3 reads TGTGCCAGCAGTTACGGACAGGTTCAATGGTACTTC.